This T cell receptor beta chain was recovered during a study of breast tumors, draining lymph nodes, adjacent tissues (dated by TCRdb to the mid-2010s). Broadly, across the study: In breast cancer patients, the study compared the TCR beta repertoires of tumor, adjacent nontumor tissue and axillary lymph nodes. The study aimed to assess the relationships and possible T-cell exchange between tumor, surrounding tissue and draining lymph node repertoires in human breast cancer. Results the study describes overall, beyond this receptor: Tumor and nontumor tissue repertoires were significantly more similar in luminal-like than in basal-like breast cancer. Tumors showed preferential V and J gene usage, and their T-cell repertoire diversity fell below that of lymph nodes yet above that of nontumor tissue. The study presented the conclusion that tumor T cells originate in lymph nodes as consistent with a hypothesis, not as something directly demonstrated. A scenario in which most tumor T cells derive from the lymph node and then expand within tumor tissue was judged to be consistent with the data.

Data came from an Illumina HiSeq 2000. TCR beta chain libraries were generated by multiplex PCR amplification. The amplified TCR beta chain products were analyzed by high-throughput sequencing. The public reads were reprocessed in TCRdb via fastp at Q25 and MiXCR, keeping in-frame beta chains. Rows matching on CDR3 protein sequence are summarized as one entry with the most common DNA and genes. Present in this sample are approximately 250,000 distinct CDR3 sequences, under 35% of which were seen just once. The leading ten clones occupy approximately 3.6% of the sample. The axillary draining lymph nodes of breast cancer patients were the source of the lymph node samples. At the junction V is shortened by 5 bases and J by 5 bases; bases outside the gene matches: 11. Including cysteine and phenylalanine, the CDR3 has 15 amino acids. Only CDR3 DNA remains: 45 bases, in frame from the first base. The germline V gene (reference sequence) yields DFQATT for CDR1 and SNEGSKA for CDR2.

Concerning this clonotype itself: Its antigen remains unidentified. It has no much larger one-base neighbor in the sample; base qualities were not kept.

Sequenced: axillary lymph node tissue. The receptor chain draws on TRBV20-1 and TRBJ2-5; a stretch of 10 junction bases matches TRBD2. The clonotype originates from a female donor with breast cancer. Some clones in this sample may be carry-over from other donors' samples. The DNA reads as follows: TGCAGTGCTTCCAGGGGAACTAGCGGGGTGGAGACCCAGTACTTC. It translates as CSASRGTSGVETQYF.